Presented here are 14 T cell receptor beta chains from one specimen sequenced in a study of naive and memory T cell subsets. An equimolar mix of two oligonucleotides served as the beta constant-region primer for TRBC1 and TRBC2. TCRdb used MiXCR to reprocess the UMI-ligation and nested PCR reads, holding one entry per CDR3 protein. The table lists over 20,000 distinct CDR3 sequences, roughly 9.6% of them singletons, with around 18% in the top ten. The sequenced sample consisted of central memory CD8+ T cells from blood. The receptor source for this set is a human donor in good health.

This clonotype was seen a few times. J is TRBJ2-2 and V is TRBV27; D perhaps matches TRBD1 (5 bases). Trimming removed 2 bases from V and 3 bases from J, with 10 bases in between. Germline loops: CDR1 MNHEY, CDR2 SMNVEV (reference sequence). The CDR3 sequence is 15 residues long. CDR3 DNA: TGTGCCAGCAGTTTACTGACAGACCACACCGGGGAGCTGTTTTTT. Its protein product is CASSLLTDHTGELFF.

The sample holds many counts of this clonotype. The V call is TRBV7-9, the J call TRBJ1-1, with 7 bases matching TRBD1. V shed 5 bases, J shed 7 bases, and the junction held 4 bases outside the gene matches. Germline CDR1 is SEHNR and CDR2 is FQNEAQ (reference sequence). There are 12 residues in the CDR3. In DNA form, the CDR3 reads TGTGCCAGCAGCCCGACAGGGCGTGAAGCTTTCTTT. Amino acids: CASSPTGREAFF.

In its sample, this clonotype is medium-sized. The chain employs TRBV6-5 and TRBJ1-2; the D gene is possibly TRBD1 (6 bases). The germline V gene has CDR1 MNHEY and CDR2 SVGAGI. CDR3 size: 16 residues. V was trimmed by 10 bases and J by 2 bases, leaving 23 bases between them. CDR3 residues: CATTRVTGTGNYGYTF. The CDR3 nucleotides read TGTGCCACTACACGGGTTACCGGAACAGGGAACTATGGCTACACCTTC.

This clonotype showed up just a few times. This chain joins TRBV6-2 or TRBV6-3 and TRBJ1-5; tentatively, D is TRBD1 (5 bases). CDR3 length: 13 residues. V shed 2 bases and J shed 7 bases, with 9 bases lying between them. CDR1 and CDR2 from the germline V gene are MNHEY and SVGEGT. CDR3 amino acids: CASSYGGRQPQHF. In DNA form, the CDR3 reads TGTGCCAGCAGTTACGGGGGGAGGCAGCCCCAGCATTTT.

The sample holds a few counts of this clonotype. CDR3 sequence reads: CASSRSGTDTQYF. CDR3 in DNA: TGTGCCAGCAGCCGTAGCGGGACAGATACGCAGTATTTT. The rearrangement joins TRBV9 to TRBJ2-3, with 7 bases fitting TRBD2. Germline trimming cut 4 bases from V and 3 bases from J; bases unmatched to any gene: 2. This CDR3 has 13 amino acids. The germline V gene encodes CDR1 SGDLS and CDR2 YYNGEE.

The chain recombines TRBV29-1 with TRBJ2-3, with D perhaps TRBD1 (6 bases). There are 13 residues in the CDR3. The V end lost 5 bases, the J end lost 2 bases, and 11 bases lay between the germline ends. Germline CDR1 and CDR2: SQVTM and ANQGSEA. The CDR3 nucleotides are TGCAGCGTTTTACAGGGTTCCACAGATACGCAGTATTTT. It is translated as CSVLQGSTDTQYF.

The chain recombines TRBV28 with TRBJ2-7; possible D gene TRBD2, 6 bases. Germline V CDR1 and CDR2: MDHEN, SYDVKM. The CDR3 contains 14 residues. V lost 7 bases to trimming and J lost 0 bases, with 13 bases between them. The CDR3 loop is CASNFGGTSYEQYF. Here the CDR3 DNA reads TGTGCCAGCAACTTCGGCGGGACCTCCTACGAGCAGTACTTC. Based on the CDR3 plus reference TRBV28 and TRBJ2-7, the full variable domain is DVKVTQSSRYLVKRTGEKVFLECVQDMDHENMFWYRQDPGLGLRLIYFSYDVKMKEKGDIPEGYSVSREKKERFSLILESASTNQTSMYLCASNFGGTSYEQYFGPGTRLTVT.

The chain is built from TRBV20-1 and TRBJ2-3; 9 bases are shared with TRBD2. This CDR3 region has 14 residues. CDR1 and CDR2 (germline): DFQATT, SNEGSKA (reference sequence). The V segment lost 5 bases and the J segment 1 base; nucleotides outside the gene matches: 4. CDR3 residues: CSALRTSGTDTQYF. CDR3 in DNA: TGCAGTGCTTTGCGGACTAGCGGCACAGATACGCAGTATTTT.

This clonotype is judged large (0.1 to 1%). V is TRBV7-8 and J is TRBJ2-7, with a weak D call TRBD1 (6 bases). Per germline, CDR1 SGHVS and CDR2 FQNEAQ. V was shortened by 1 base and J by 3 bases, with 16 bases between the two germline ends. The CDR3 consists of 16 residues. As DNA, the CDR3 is TGTGCCAGCAGCTTAGAAATTGACGGGACATTCTACGAGCAGTACTTC. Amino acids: CASSLEIDGTFYEQYF.

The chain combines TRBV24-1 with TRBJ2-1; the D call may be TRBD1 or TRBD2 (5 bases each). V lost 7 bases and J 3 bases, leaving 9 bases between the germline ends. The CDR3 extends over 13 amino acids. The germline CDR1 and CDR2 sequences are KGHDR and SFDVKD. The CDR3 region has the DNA TGTGCCACCAGGGGACGGAGCTACAATGAGCAGTTCTTC. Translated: CATRGRSYNEQFF.

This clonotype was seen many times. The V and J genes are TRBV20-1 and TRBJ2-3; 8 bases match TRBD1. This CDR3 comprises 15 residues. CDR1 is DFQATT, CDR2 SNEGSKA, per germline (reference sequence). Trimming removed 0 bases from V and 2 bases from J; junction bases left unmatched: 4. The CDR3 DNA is TGCAGTGCTAGAGACAGGACAGGGACCACAGATACGCAGTATTTT. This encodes CSARDRTGTTDTQYF.

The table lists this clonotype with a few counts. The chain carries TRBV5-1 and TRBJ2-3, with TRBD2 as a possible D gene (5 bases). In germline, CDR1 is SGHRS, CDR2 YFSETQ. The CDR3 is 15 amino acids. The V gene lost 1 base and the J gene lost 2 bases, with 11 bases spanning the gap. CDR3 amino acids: CASSLWSGTTDTQYF. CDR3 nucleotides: TGCGCCAGCAGCTTGTGGTCGGGAACCACAGATACGCAGTATTTT.

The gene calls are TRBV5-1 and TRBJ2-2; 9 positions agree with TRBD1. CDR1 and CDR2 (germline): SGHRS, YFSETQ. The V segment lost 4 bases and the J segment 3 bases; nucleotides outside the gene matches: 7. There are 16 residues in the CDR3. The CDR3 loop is CASSPAGTGYTGELFF. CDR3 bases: TGCGCCAGCAGCCCGGCCGGGACAGGGTACACCGGGGAGCTGTTTTTT. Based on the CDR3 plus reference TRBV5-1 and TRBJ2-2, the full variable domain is KAGVTQTPRYLIKTRGQQVTLSCSPISGHRSVSWYQQTPGQGLQFLFEYFSETQRNKGNFPGRFSGRQFSNSRSEMNVSTLELGDSALYLCASSPAGTGYTGELFFGEGSRLTVL.

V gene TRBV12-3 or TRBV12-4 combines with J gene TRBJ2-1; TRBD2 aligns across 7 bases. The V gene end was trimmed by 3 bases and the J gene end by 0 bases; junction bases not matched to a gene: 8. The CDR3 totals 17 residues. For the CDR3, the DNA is TGTGCCAGCAGTTTTGTTCGCGGGAGCTTCTCCTACAATGAGCAGTTCTTC. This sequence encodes CASSFVRGSFSYNEQFF.